A single sample gave rise to the 27 T cell receptor beta chains below, sequenced in a study of intratumoral heterogeneity in liver cancer. The table came from immunoSEQ multiplex PCR; TCRdb's copy has only in-frame clones and leaves some out. Of 3,500 to 4,500 clones detected, around half appear once; the ten largest clones hold approximately 27%. The hepatocellular carcinoma nodule was sampled at distinct, geographically separated regions. The specimen comprised tumor tissue, sampled before any cancer treatment. The receptors shown here come from a man between 65 and 80 years old with hepatocellular carcinoma.

This chain joins TRBV6-2 or TRBV6-3 and TRBJ2-3, with TRBD2 matching 9 bases. The germline V gene encodes CDR1 MNHEY and CDR2 SVGEGT. CDR3 length equals 17 residues. Trimming cost V 2 bases and J 5 bases; bases outside gene matches: 11. The CDR3 DNA follows: TGTGCCAGCAGTTACCTTCGCGGGGGGGCCGAACGAGATACGCAGTATTTT. It encodes CASSYLRGGAERDTQYF.

CDR3 coding DNA: TGTGCTAGTGGTTTTCATGGTGGCTTGGGGGGCAGCGAGCTGTTTTTT. This codes for CASGFHGGLGGSELFF. This sequence joins TRBV12-5 and TRBJ2-2, with D perhaps given as TRBD1 or TRBD2 (6 bases each). From germline, CDR1 is LGHNT and CDR2 FRNRAP. With 3 bases removed from V and 11 bases from J, the gap between germline ends came to 22 bases. CDR3 length: 16 residues.

With regard to this clone: This same CDR3 is encoded by further DNA sequences in the sample. V and J are TRBV18 and TRBJ2-5; 7 bases fit TRBD1. Trimming took 1 base from V and 3 from J; bases not matched to a gene: 5. The CDR3 runs 15 residues. Germline V gene data show CDR1 as KGHSH and CDR2 as LQKENI. CDR3: CASSPRTGREETQYF. CDR3 nucleotide sequence: TGTGCCAGCTCACCACGGACAGGTCGAGAAGAGACCCAGTACTTC.

In its sample, this clone ranks as medium-sized. Written as DNA, the CDR3 is TGTGCCAGCAGCCGCGTGGGGGGCTCCTACGAGCAGTACTTC. Its translation is CASSRVGGSYEQYF. The chain uses TRBV7-9 and TRBJ2-7, with a possible D match to TRBD2 (6 bases). Germline CDR1 reads SEHNR; CDR2 reads FQNEAQ (reference sequence). The CDR3 consists of 14 residues. V was clipped by 5 bases and J by 0 bases, with 11 bases between them.

There are a few counts of this clone. The V gene is TRBV12-3 or TRBV12-4, the J gene TRBJ2-3, with no clear D. V was cut by 4 bases and J by 4 bases, with 3 bases left in between. CDR3 length equals 11 residues. In DNA, the CDR3 is TGTGCCAGCAGTTCCGCAGATACGCAGTATTTT. It specifies CASSSADTQYF.

This clone has more than one count but fewer than ten. The chain combines TRBV6-7 with TRBJ2-1; D possibly corresponds to TRBD2 (6 bases). TRBV6-7 qualifies as an ORF whose function is uncertain. Trimming took off 9 bases at V and 4 bases at J, with 16 bases between the two ends. The CDR3 loop spans 14 amino acids. The CDR3 loop reads CARAQASAYNEQFF. In DNA, the CDR3 is TGTGCCAGGGCCCAGGCTAGCGCATACAATGAGCAGTTCTTC.

This rearrangement joins TRBV21-1 to TRBJ2-1; TRBD2 is the table's D call, not checked against the DNA. TRBV21-1 is noted as a pseudogene. The CDR3 consists of 21 residues. The chain's CDR3 is CASSNESRGAGSGYCYNEQFF. CDR3 DNA: TGTGCCAGCAGCAATGAATCGCGGGGGGCCGGGAGTGGATATTGCTACAATGAGCAGTTCTTC.

The gene calls are TRBV7-2 and TRBJ2-7; TRBD1 agrees at 10 bases. The CDR3 is 15 residues long. From germline, CDR1 is SGHTA and CDR2 FQGNSA. V shed 3 bases and J 4 bases; nucleotides not matched to a gene: 6. The CDR3 DNA sequence: TGTGCCAGCAGCTTGGGGGACAGGGGTGGGTACGAGCAGTACTTC. Translation: CASSLGDRGGYEQYF.

The chain is built from TRBV4-3 and TRBJ2-1; D possibly matches TRBD1 or TRBD2 (6 bases each). Trimming took off 1 base at V and 10 bases at J, with 14 bases between the two ends. This CDR3 contains 14 residues. Looked up from germline, CDR1 is LGHNA and CDR2 is YSLEER. CDR3 in DNA: TGCGCCAGCAGCCAAGGGGCCGGGGGCAGGGAGCAGTTCTTC. It encodes CASSQGAGGREQFF.

By sample fraction, this clone is medium-sized. The chain uses TRBV5-1 and TRBJ1-2, with D possibly matching TRBD1 (6 bases). Germline-derived CDR1 and CDR2 are SGHRS and YFSETQ. The length of the CDR3 is 14 residues. Trimming stripped 5 bases from V and 0 bases from J, with 11 bases between. The CDR3, as DNA: TGCGCCAGCAGTAAAGGGGGGGCTAACTATGGCTACACCTTC. Translating gives CASSKGGANYGYTF.

As DNA, the CDR3 is TGTGCCAGCAGCCTCCTGGGTCCACTCGAGCAGTACTTC. Its protein is CASSLLGPLEQYF. The chain recombines TRBV7-9 with TRBJ2-7; unclear D gene. The CDR3 is 13 residues long. V gave up 5 bases and J gave up 6 bases, with 14 bases separating them. From germline, CDR1 is SEHNR and CDR2 FQNEAQ (reference sequence).

The chain has TRBV6-5 and TRBJ1-5; no firm D call. V was shortened by 8 bases and J by 2 bases, with 13 bases between the two germline ends. CDR3 size: 14 residues. CDR1 MNHEY and CDR2 SVGAGI come from the germline V gene. As DNA, the CDR3 is TGTGCCAGCCGGGAGTATTCGGGCAATCAGCCCCAGCATTTT. This codes for CASREYSGNQPQHF.

The rearrangement joins TRBV12-3 or TRBV12-4 to TRBJ1-3; tentative D call: TRBD1 (5 bases). The CDR3 runs to 12 residues. DNA of the CDR3: TGTGCGTGGGGGGGGGCTGGAAACACCATATATTTT. It encodes CAWGGAGNTIYF.

This CDR3 reads CASSHSNQPQHF. Here the CDR3 DNA reads TGTGCCAGCAGCCATAGCAATCAGCCCCAGCATTTT. The rearrangement links TRBV7-8 to TRBJ1-5; D is ambiguous. The V and J ends lost 5 bases and 0 bases respectively, with 2 bases between them. CDR1 and CDR2 from the germline V gene are SGHVS and FQNEAQ. The CDR3 consists of 12 residues.

This rearrangement joins TRBV4-1 to TRBJ1-5; D might be TRBD1 (6 bases). Germline CDR1 and CDR2: MGHRA and YSYEKL. The CDR3 is made up of 16 amino acids. V was clipped by 0 bases and J by 3 bases, with 12 bases between them. This CDR3 is CASSQDRDRHNQPQHF. CDR3 coding DNA: TGCGCCAGCAGCCAAGATCGAGACAGGCACAATCAGCCCCAGCATTTT.

CDR3 sequence (DNA): TGTGCCAGCAGCGGCGACAGGGGGTACACTGAAGCTTTCTTT. It is translated as CASSGDRGYTEAFF. V and J are TRBV9 and TRBJ1-1, with 9 bases aligning to TRBD1. Germline trimming cut 3 bases from V and 3 bases from J; bases unmatched to any gene: 3. Per the germline V gene, CDR1 is SGDLS and CDR2 is YYNGEE. The CDR3 consists of 14 residues.

Remarks on this clone: One end of the junction is discordant with germline, which a read error may explain. This chain uses TRBV11-2 with TRBJ2-6, with TRBD2 identical over 8 bases. Germline CDR1 reads SGHAT; CDR2 reads FQNNGV. CDR3 length: 18 residues. This CDR3 is CARSLGGRGAGGANVLTF. The CDR3 nucleotides read TGTGCCCGCAGCTTAGGCGGGCGGGGGGCAGGGGGGGCCAACGTCCTGACTTTC.

V and J are TRBV5-4 and TRBJ1-1; D remains unclear. This CDR3 is built from 16 residues. V lost 4 bases and J 3 bases, leaving 19 bases between the germline ends. Germline loops: CDR1 SGHNT, CDR2 YYREEE (reference sequence). CDR3 region: CASSRPGLGEDTEAFF. CDR3 DNA: TGTGCCAGCAGCCGGCCGGGGTTAGGTGAGGACACTGAAGCTTTCTTT.

V usage is TRBV28 and J usage is TRBJ1-6; possibly TRBD1 for D (5 bases). Trimming removed 6 bases at V and 7 bases at J, with 16 bases between. This CDR3 region has 15 residues. Germline CDR1 and CDR2: MDHEN and SYDVKM. This chain's CDR3 is CASSQDPGPNSPLHF. The CDR3 DNA follows: TGTGCCAGCAGCCAAGACCCGGGGCCAAATTCACCCCTCCACTTT.

This clone was counted only a few times. This chain connects TRBV9 to TRBJ2-1; possible D gene TRBD2, 6 bases. Germline lookup yields CDR1 SGDLS and CDR2 YYNGEE. CDR3 length equals 14 residues. Trimming removed 3 bases at V and 4 bases at J, with 11 bases between. CDR3 region: CASSEAGGYNEQFF. In DNA, the CDR3 is TGTGCCAGCAGCGAAGCGGGCGGTTACAATGAGCAGTTCTTC.

This clone came up a few times. This CDR3 is CASSLSRRGAYNEQFF. Here the CDR3 DNA reads TGTGCCAGCAGTTTATCAAGGCGGGGGGCGTACAATGAGCAGTTCTTC. The chain employs TRBV27 and TRBJ2-1; 8 bases fit TRBD2. Unmatched junction bases numbered 5, after V lost 0 bases and J lost 4 bases. CDR3 length equals 16 residues. Germline V CDR1 and CDR2: MNHEY, SMNVEV (reference sequence).

The gene calls are TRBV19 and TRBJ1-1; D is unclear. Germline V gives CDR1 LNHDA, CDR2 SQIVND (reference sequence). Trimming stripped 1 base from V and 0 bases from J, with 12 bases between. The CDR3 is 16 amino acids. Here the CDR3 reads CASSIAHNRLNTEAFF. CDR3 nucleotides: TGTGCCAGTAGTATAGCCCACAACCGATTGAACACTGAAGCTTTCTTT.

By proportion, this clone is medium-sized. This chain links TRBV6-2 or TRBV6-3 with TRBJ2-5; TRBD2 matches at 8 bases. V dropped 2 bases and J dropped 2; count of bases not matched to a gene: 10. The CDR3 length is 17 residues. CDR1 MNHEY and CDR2 SVGEGT come from the germline V gene. For the CDR3, the DNA is TGTGCCAGCAGTTACCCGCGGACTAGCTTCCCTCAAGAGACCCAGTACTTC. Protein sequence: CASSYPRTSFPQETQYF.

The chain has TRBV6-5 and TRBJ2-7; D may correspond to TRBD1 or TRBD2 (5 bases each). CDR1 and CDR2 from the germline V gene are MNHEY and SVGAGI. CDR3 length equals 15 residues. Trimming shortened V by 8 bases and J by 2 bases, and 19 bases separated the two germline ends. The CDR3 region has the DNA TGTGCCAGCGGATTGGCCGGGACGGGACCCTACGAGCAGTACGTC. Its protein is CASGLAGTGPYEQYV.

This clone was counted between two and nine times. The J gene is TRBJ2-5, the V gene TRBV19; D not resolved. Germline values: CDR1 LNHDA, CDR2 SQIVND (reference sequence). The V end lost 4 bases, the J end lost 4 bases, and 13 bases lay between the germline ends. The CDR3 runs to 14 residues. The CDR3 DNA follows: TGTGCCAGTAGTAGTTCTGCGGTGACAGAGACCCAGTACTTC. Its translation: CASSSSAVTETQYF. Drawing the rest from reference TRBV19 and TRBJ2-5, the complete variable domain is DGGITQSPKYLFRKEGQNVTLSCEQNLNHDAMYWYRQDPGQGLRLIYYSQIVNDFQKGDIAEGYSVSREKKESFPLTVTSAQKNPTAFYLCASSSSAVTETQYFGPGTRLLVL.

The chain employs TRBV10-3 and TRBJ2-4, with D possibly matching TRBD1 (6 bases). The CDR3 is made up of 15 amino acids. Germline CDR1 is ENHRY and CDR2 is SYGVKD. V gave up 3 bases and J gave up 0 bases, with 9 bases separating them. The CDR3 sequence is CAISESDRAKNIQYF. CDR3 nucleotides: TGTGCCATCAGTGAATCGGACAGAGCCAAAAACATTCAGTACTTC.

This clone was seen a few times. The chain links TRBV19 to TRBJ2-3; no definite D call. CDR3 size: 11 residues. Germline V gene data show CDR1 as LNHDA and CDR2 as SQIVND (reference sequence). Trimming stripped 9 bases from V and 6 bases from J, with 10 bases between. The CDR3 nucleotides read TGTGCCAGCCTGGGTTTCGATACGCAGTATTTT. Its protein is CASLGFDTQYF.